This T cell receptor beta chain was profiled in a study of T cells in localized non-small cell lung cancer. Regarding the study as a whole: Longer overall survival was seen with higher T cell density measured in blood.

About this clone itself: What it recognizes is unknown.

The CDR3 length is 12 residues. V lost 1 base and J 10 bases, leaving 13 bases between the germline ends. The germline gives CDR1 GTSNPN, CDR2 SVGIG (reference sequence). Clones were read by immunoSEQ multiplex PCR, and TCRdb kept only the in-frame ones, dropping some. Of 45,000 to 55,000 clones listed, 86% are singletons. This sequence was found in a male donor older than 55 with stage III squamous cell lung carcinoma. Here the sequenced sample was peripheral blood, taken before any cancer treatment. The J gene is TRBJ1-1, the V gene TRBV30, with D unclear. CDR3 loop: CAWSGVGSGAFF. As DNA, the CDR3 is TGTGCCTGGAGTGGGGTCGGGTCGGGAGCTTTCTTT.